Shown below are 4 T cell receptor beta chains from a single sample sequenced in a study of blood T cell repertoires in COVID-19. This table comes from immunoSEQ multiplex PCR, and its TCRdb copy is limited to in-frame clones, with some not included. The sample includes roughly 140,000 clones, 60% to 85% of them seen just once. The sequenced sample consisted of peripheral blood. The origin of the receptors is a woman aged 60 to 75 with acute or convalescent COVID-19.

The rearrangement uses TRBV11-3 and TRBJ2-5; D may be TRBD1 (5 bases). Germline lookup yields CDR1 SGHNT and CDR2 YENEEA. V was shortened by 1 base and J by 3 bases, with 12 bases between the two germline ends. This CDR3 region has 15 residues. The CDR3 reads CASSLGQGIKETQYF. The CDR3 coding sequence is TGTGCCAGCAGCTTAGGGCAGGGAATCAAAGAGACCCAGTACTTC. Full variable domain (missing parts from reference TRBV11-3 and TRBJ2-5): EAGVVQSPRYKIIEKKQPVAFWCNPISGHNTLYWYLQNLGQGPELLIRYENEEAVDDSQLPKDRFSAERLKGVDSTLKIQPAELGDSAVYLCASSLGQGIKETQYFGPGTRLLVL.

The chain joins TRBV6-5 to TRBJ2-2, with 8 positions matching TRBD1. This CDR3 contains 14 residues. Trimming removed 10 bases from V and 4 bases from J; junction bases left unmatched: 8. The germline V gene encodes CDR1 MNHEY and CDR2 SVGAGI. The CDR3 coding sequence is TGTGCCACCTCACAGGGGGAAGGCACCGGGGAGCTGTTTTTT. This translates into CATSQGEGTGELFF.

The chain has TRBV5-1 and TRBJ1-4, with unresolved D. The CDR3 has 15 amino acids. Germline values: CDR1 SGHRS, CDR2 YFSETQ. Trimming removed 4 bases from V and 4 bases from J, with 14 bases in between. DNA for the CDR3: TGCGCCAGCAGCCGAGGTCAGCAATATAATGAAAAACTGTTTTTT. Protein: CASSRGQQYNEKLFF.

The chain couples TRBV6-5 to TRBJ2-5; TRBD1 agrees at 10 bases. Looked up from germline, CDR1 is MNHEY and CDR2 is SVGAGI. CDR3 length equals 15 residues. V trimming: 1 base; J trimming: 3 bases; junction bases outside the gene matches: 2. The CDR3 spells CASSYWGQGKETQYF. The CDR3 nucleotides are TGTGCCAGCAGTTACTGGGGACAGGGGAAAGAGACCCAGTACTTC.